Detailed here is one T cell receptor beta chain. Its antigen is still unknown. This entry comes from a study of T cell repertoires in cytomegalovirus infection. TCRdb re-called the reads with MiXCR, one entry per CDR3 protein. This table has about 470,000 distinct CDR3 sequences, about 42% appearing once. Germline V gives CDR1 MGHDK, CDR2 SYGVNS. The V and J ends lost 2 bases and 5 bases respectively, with 9 bases between them. The CDR3 consists of 13 residues. The chain recombines TRBV25-1 with TRBJ2-5; perhaps TRBD1 as D (5 bases). The sequencing here drew on cultured PBMCs, taken from culture after CMV antigen stimulation. The TCR originated in a human donor in good health (CMV status not recorded). Some clones in this sample may be carry-over from other donors' samples. The CDR3 region is CASSEVGAETQYF. In DNA form, the CDR3 reads TGTGCCAGCAGTGAAGTAGGGGCTGAGACCCAGTACTTC.